This is a list of T cell receptor beta chains from one sample in a study of cytomegalovirus exposure and HLA in healthy donors. This table comes from immunoSEQ multiplex PCR, and its TCRdb copy is limited to in-frame clones, with some not included. Here the sample spans more than 85,000 clones, about 94% being singletons. Sequencing was carried out using PBMCs. The receptors derive from a woman aged 25 to 39 in good health and CMV-seropositive. CDR3s include the opening cysteine and the closing phenylalanine or tryptophan. Each record gives: V gene, CDR3 length, J gene, clone size, D gene, CDR3 DNA, CDR3 protein. The D gene is left open where the match is weak. Rows give clone size only sometimes, using once, few, many, or a class for an expanded clone.

V: TRBV5-1
length: 15
J: TRBJ1-1
size: -
D: -
DNA: TGCGCCAGCAGCCAAACCATGGGGGCCGGAGGTGAAGCTTTCTTT
CDR3: CASSQTMGAGGEAFF

V: TRBV9
length: 17
J: TRBJ2-2
size: -
D: -
DNA: TGTGCCAGCAGCGTAGACGAAGCTAACGCGAACACCGGGGAGCTGTTTTTT
CDR3: CASSVDEANANTGELFF

V: TRBV10-3
length: 18
J: TRBJ2-1
size: -
D: TRBD1
DNA: TGTGCCATCAGTGAGTCGATTTTTGGACAGGGGACGTACAATGAGCAGTTCTTC
CDR3: CAISESIFGQGTYNEQFF

V: TRBV7-2
length: 16
J: TRBJ2-7
size: -
D: TRBD2
DNA: TGTGCCAGCAGCTTAGCGGCTAGCGGGAGCCCCTACGAGCAGTACTTC
CDR3: CASSLAASGSPYEQYF

V: TRBV30
length: 13
J: TRBJ1-1
size: -
D: TRBD1
DNA: TGTGCCTGGAGCCAGGGGGTCCGGACTGAAGCTTTCTTT
CDR3: CAWSQGVRTEAFF

V: TRBV4-2
length: 17
J: TRBJ2-3
size: -
D: TRBD2
DNA: TGTGCCAGCAGCCAAGCCACTTGGGAGGGTCGCACAGATACGCAGTATTTT
CDR3: CASSQATWEGRTDTQYF

V: TRBV9
length: 12
J: TRBJ2-1
size: -
D: -
DNA: TGTGCCAGCAGCGCGACAGAAAATGAGCAGTTCTTC
CDR3: CASSATENEQFF

V: TRBV28
length: 14
J: TRBJ1-1
size: -
D: -
DNA: TGTGCCAGCAGTTTGATCCAAACAAACACTGAAGCTTTCTTT
CDR3: CASSLIQTNTEAFF

V: TRBV23-1
length: 17
J: TRBJ1-3
size: -
D: TRBD1
DNA: TGCGCCAGCAGTTTGGGCCGCTCGGACAGGTGTGGAAACACCATATATTTT
CDR3: CASSLGRSDRCGNTIYF

V: TRBV12-5
length: 14
J: TRBJ1-1
size: -
D: -
DNA: TGTGCTAGCGCTTTCGACTTTCCCAACACTGAAGCTTTCTTT
CDR3: CASAFDFPNTEAFF

V: TRBV6-6
length: 14
J: TRBJ1-4
size: -
D: -
DNA: TGTGCCAGCAGTTACAGGGGTAGGAGTGAAAAACTGTTTTTT
CDR3: CASSYRGRSEKLFF

V: TRBV27
length: 16
J: TRBJ2-2
size: -
D: -
DNA: TGTGCCAGCAGTTTATCTTTCGGGGTACAACCTGGGGAGCTGTTTTTT
CDR3: CASSLSFGVQPGELFF

V: TRBV9
length: 15
J: TRBJ2-3
size: -
D: TRBD2
DNA: TGTGCCAGCACCCCCGGCGGGAGAGGCACAGATACGCAGTATTTT
CDR3: CASTPGGRGTDTQYF

V: TRBV28
length: 16
J: TRBJ2-2
size: -
D: TRBD2
DNA: TGTGCCAGCAGCCTATTACTAGCGGGAAACACCGGGGAGCTGTTTTTT
CDR3: CASSLLLAGNTGELFF

V: TRBV5-8
length: 16
J: TRBJ1-1
size: -
D: TRBD1
DNA: TGTGCCAGCAGCCAACGATACAGGGGGCTGAACACTGAAGCTTTCTTT
CDR3: CASSQRYRGLNTEAFF

V: TRBV7-2
length: 18
J: TRBJ2-7
size: -
D: TRBD2
DNA: TGTGCCAGCAGCCCTCCGTTTGATAGCGGGGCTTACTCCTACGAGCAGTACTTC
CDR3: CASSPPFDSGAYSYEQYF

V: TRBV5-1
length: 13
J: TRBJ2-7
size: -
D: -
DNA: TGCGCCAGCAGCTTGGCTAGTCCCGACGAGCAGTACTTC
CDR3: CASSLASPDEQYF

V: TRBV30
length: 14
J: TRBJ2-5
size: -
D: TRBD1
DNA: TGTGCCTGGGGGCCGGGACAGGGGCGAGAGACCCAGTACTTC
CDR3: CAWGPGQGRETQYF

V: TRBV7-3
length: 12
J: TRBJ2-3
size: -
D: -
DNA: TGTGCCAGCAGCTTTAGCGAAGATACGCAGTATTTT
CDR3: CASSFSEDTQYF

V: TRBV30
length: 20
J: TRBJ1-1
size: once
D: TRBD1
DNA: TGTGCCTGGAGTGTCCGACCCTTCTGGACAGGGGGTTATGGGAACACTGAAGCTTTCTTT
CDR3: CAWSVRPFWTGGYGNTEAFF

V: TRBV7-9
length: 15
J: TRBJ1-1
size: -
D: -
DNA: TGTGCCAGCAGCTTAGGTCGGACTGAAAACACTGAAGCTTTCTTT
CDR3: CASSLGRTENTEAFF

V: TRBV7-6
length: 17
J: TRBJ2-3
size: -
D: TRBD2
DNA: TGTGCCAGCAGCTTAGCCTTGACTAGCCGAAGCACAGATACGCAGTATTTT
CDR3: CASSLALTSRSTDTQYF

V: TRBV7-9
length: 14
J: TRBJ2-5
size: -
D: -
DNA: TGTGCCAGCAGCTCAGGACTGCGTCAAGAGACCCAGTACTTC
CDR3: CASSSGLRQETQYF

V: TRBV19
length: 14
J: TRBJ2-1
size: -
D: TRBD2
DNA: TGTGCCAGTAGTTGGCGGGAGTCCTACAATGAGCAGTTCTTC
CDR3: CASSWRESYNEQFF

V: TRBV9
length: 14
J: TRBJ2-7
size: few
D: -
DNA: TGTGCCAGCAGCGCAAAGTACAGGGAACACGAGCAGTACTTC
CDR3: CASSAKYREHEQYF

V: TRBV7-2
length: 13
J: TRBJ2-1
size: -
D: -
DNA: TGTGCCAGCAGCCCCAGTCCTGGTAATGAGCAGTTCTTC
CDR3: CASSPSPGNEQFF

V: TRBV7-8
length: 13
J: TRBJ2-3
size: -
D: -
DNA: TGTGCCAGCAGCACCCAGGGTACAGATACGCAGTATTTT
CDR3: CASSTQGTDTQYF

V: TRBV6-5
length: 14
J: TRBJ2-7
size: -
D: TRBD1
DNA: TGTGCCAGCAGTTGGACAGGGGGCCGCTACGAGCAGTACTTC
CDR3: CASSWTGGRYEQYF

V: TRBV19
length: 17
J: TRBJ1-3
size: -
D: -
DNA: TGTGCCAGTAGCGAGCGCCGCGGGCCGAACTCTGGAAACACCATATATTTT
CDR3: CASSERRGPNSGNTIYF

V: TRBV19
length: 13
J: TRBJ2-1
size: once
D: -
DNA: TGTGCCAGTAGTATCGACGCCGCGGGGCTCGAGTTCTTC
CDR3: CASSIDAAGLEFF

V: TRBV6-1
length: 14
J: TRBJ2-7
size: -
D: TRBD2
DNA: TGTGCCAGCAGCAACAGCGGGAGGGTCTACGAGCAGTACTTC
CDR3: CASSNSGRVYEQYF

V: TRBV9
length: 15
J: TRBJ1-5
size: -
D: -
DNA: TGTGCCAGCAGCAGGGGGGGGAATAGCAATCAGCCCCAGCATTTT
CDR3: CASSRGGNSNQPQHF

V: TRBV27
length: 18
J: TRBJ2-3
size: -
D: TRBD2
DNA: TGTGCCAGCAGTTGGGTTAGCGGGAACGATAGGGCCGCAGATACGCAGTATTTT
CDR3: CASSWVSGNDRAADTQYF

V: TRBV7-2
length: 13
J: TRBJ1-5
size: -
D: -
DNA: TGTGCCAGCAGCTTAGGATTAGCTCAGCCCCAGCATTTT
CDR3: CASSLGLAQPQHF

V: TRBV27
length: 15
J: TRBJ2-2
size: -
D: TRBD1
DNA: TGTGCCAGCAGTTTATTTACAGGGGGTCCCGGGGAGCTGTTTTTT
CDR3: CASSLFTGGPGELFF

V: TRBV7-9
length: 14
J: TRBJ1-3
size: once
D: -
DNA: TGTGCCAACCCAGGACAGAACGAGGGAAACACCATATATTTT
CDR3: CANPGQNEGNTIYF

V: TRBV7-2
length: 13
J: TRBJ1-2
size: -
D: TRBD1
DNA: TGTGCCAGCAGCTTAGCCATGGACAGGGGATACACCTTC
CDR3: CASSLAMDRGYTF

V: TRBV7-9
length: 16
J: TRBJ2-3
size: -
D: TRBD2
DNA: TGTGCCAGCAGCTGGGGACTAGCGGGAACTCCAGATACGCAGTATTTT
CDR3: CASSWGLAGTPDTQYF

V: TRBV29-1
length: 13
J: TRBJ1-2
size: -
D: -
DNA: TGCAGCGTTGAGCGACATCAAGATAAGGGCTACACCTTC
CDR3: CSVERHQDKGYTF

V: TRBV7-2
length: 16
J: TRBJ2-1
size: -
D: -
DNA: TGTGCCAGCAGCTTAGTAAGTTTCGGGGGGCGAGGTGAGCAGTTCTTC
CDR3: CASSLVSFGGRGEQFF

V: TRBV7-8
length: 15
J: TRBJ2-7
size: few
D: -
DNA: TGTGCCAGCAGCATAGCGTTTCCAGGGTCCTACGAGCAGTACTTC
CDR3: CASSIAFPGSYEQYF

V: TRBV9
length: 14
J: TRBJ2-7
size: -
D: TRBD2
DNA: TGTGCCAGCTCAGCGGGGGAGACCCGCTACGAGCAGTACTTC
CDR3: CASSAGETRYEQYF

V: TRBV30
length: 12
J: TRBJ1-1
size: -
D: -
DNA: TGTGCCTGGTCTATTGAGGACACTGAAGCTTTCTTT
CDR3: CAWSIEDTEAFF

V: TRBV5-1
length: 15
J: TRBJ1-1
size: -
D: -
DNA: TGCGCCAGCAGCTTGGTTGGCAGAATTAACACTGAAGCTTTCTTT
CDR3: CASSLVGRINTEAFF

V: TRBV6-5
length: 14
J: TRBJ2-1
size: -
D: -
DNA: TGTGCCAGCAGTTACACGGGGGAGTTTGGCGAGCAGTTCTTC
CDR3: CASSYTGEFGEQFF

V: TRBV2
length: 15
J: TRBJ2-3
size: -
D: TRBD1
DNA: TGTGCCAGCAGTGAGGACAGGGGAAACACAGATACGCAGTATTTT
CDR3: CASSEDRGNTDTQYF

V: TRBV11-2
length: 16
J: TRBJ2-2
size: -
D: TRBD2
DNA: TGTGCCAGCAGCCGACCCGTCCTAGCGGGCACCGGGGAGCTGTTTTTT
CDR3: CASSRPVLAGTGELFF

V: TRBV29-1
length: 14
J: TRBJ2-1
size: -
D: TRBD2
DNA: TGCAGCGTTGGCGGGAGGGCCGGTTTAAATGAGCAGTTCTTC
CDR3: CSVGGRAGLNEQFF

V: TRBV11-3
length: 16
J: TRBJ2-3
size: -
D: -
DNA: TGTGCCAGCAGCTTAGGTCGGGGGATAAGAACAGATACGCAGTATTTT
CDR3: CASSLGRGIRTDTQYF

V: TRBV28
length: 15
J: TRBJ2-3
size: -
D: -
DNA: TGTGCCAGCTCCCCCCGCCGGGGACACACAGATACGCAGTATTTT
CDR3: CASSPRRGHTDTQYF

V: TRBV14
length: 16
J: TRBJ2-2
size: -
D: TRBD1
DNA: TGTGCCAGCAGACCGAACCCGGGACAGGGAACCGGGGAGCTGTTTTTT
CDR3: CASRPNPGQGTGELFF

V: TRBV19
length: 15
J: TRBJ1-5
size: -
D: TRBD1
DNA: TGTGCCAGTAGGGGACAGGGACGCGGCAATCAGCCCCAGCATTTT
CDR3: CASRGQGRGNQPQHF

V: TRBV27
length: 14
J: TRBJ2-1
size: -
D: -
DNA: TGTGCCAGCAGTTTCCCTAGCTCCTACAATGAGCAGTTCTTC
CDR3: CASSFPSSYNEQFF

V: TRBV27
length: 15
J: TRBJ2-1
size: -
D: TRBD2
DNA: TGTGCCAGCAAAACCGGACTAGCGGACTACAATGAGCAGTTCTTC
CDR3: CASKTGLADYNEQFF

V: TRBV11-2
length: 16
J: TRBJ2-4
size: -
D: TRBD1
DNA: TGTGCCAGCAGCTTAAGGGGTGGACAGGGGAAAAACATTCAGTACTTC
CDR3: CASSLRGGQGKNIQYF

V: TRBV18
length: 14
J: TRBJ2-7
size: -
D: -
DNA: TGTGCCAGCTCACCTGGACAGCCCTTACGCGAGCAGTACTTC
CDR3: CASSPGQPLREQYF

V: TRBV10-3
length: 14
J: TRBJ1-1
size: -
D: TRBD1
DNA: TGTGCCATCAGCCCGGGACAGAGGAACACTGAAGCTTTCTTT
CDR3: CAISPGQRNTEAFF